This T cell receptor (beta chain) is drawn from a study of CD8+ T cells in alopecia areata. Study overall: Twice daily, treated patients received 5 to 10 mg of oral tofacitinib.

Sequencing used cDNA as its template, made by extracting RNA and reverse transcribing it. Generated by immunoSEQ multiplex PCR, the TCRdb table keeps only in-frame clones and is missing some. This table has some 170,000 clones, around 63% appearing once. Starting from PBMCs, sorting isolated CD4+ and CD8+ T cells. Comment on this clone: Its antigen is undetermined.

Study findings and constraints: TCRs were shared less clearly across patients than in mice, possibly for HLA-related reasons.

Trimming removed 3 bases at V and 2 bases at J, with 11 bases between. The CDR3 is 14 amino acids. Germline V gives CDR1 LNHNV, CDR2 YYDKDF (reference sequence). Sequencing was performed on CD4+ T cells sorted from blood, taken at week 0. The J gene is TRBJ2-7, the V gene TRBV15; tentatively, D is TRBD1 or TRBD2 (6 bases each). The sequence was obtained from a human donor with alopecia areata. CDR3 in amino acids: CATSSPGAAYEQYF. CDR3 DNA sequence: TGTGCCACCAGCAGCCCGGGGGCAGCCTACGAGCAGTACTTC.